This is a list of T cell receptor beta chains from one sample in a study of blood T cells in healthy people across ages. TCRdb itself ran the 5' RACE reads through MiXCR, one entry per CDR3 protein. This sample carries over a million distinct CDR3 sequences, roughly a quarter of them seen once, and the ten largest clones take around 0.75%. This sample also belongs to another study, concerning T cells of mothers and their children.

Sequenced material: blood. These receptors were taken from a girl aged 2-15 years in good health. Each CDR3 is given with its conserved first and last residue. Each record gives: clone size, V gene, J gene, D gene, CDR3 protein, CDR3 DNA. D genes are given only for firm matches. A row's size may be missing; if present it is once, few, many or a size class.

-	TRBV27	TRBJ2-3	TRBD2	CARTSGDAQYF	TGTGCCAGGACTAGCGGGGATGCGCAGTATTTT
few	TRBV7-6	TRBJ2-1	TRBD2	CASSLERGGNYNEQFF	TGTGCCAGCAGCTTAGAACGGGGGGGAAATTACAATGAGCAGTTCTTC
-	TRBV7-9	TRBJ1-6	-	CASSWGSPSPLHF	TGTGCCAGCAGCTGGGGATCACCTTCACCCCTCCACTTT
-	TRBV7-9	TRBJ2-2	TRBD1	CAPQGDNTGELFF	TGTGCGCCGCAGGGGGACAACACCGGGGAGCTGTTTTTT
-	TRBV28	TRBJ2-7	-	CASSLWDDKYYEQYF	TGTGCCAGCAGTTTATGGGATGACAAGTACTACGAGCAGTACTTC
-	TRBV29-1	TRBJ2-5	TRBD2	CSATGGSQETQYF	TGCAGCGCCACGGGGGGAAGCCAAGAGACCCAGTACTTC
-	TRBV12-5	TRBJ1-2	-	CTSAPEGHGYTF	TGTACTAGTGCCCCCGAGGGGCATGGCTACACCTTC
-	TRBV4-3	TRBJ1-5	-	CASSQETRGPQHF	TGCGCCAGCAGCCAAGAAACCCGAGGGCCCCAGCATTTT
-	TRBV6-6	TRBJ2-7	TRBD1	CASSSGQAIHSYEQYF	TGTGCCAGCAGTTCGGGACAGGCTATACACTCCTACGAGCAGTACTTC
few	TRBV4-3	TRBJ2-3	-	CASSQDLTVRTDTQYF	TGCGCCAGCAGCCAAGATTTGACTGTGAGGACAGATACGCAGTATTTT
-	TRBV7-3	TRBJ1-2	TRBD1	CASSPEQGWDGYTF	TGTGCCAGCAGCCCGGAACAGGGGTGGGATGGCTACACCTTC
few	TRBV5-1	TRBJ2-3	-	CASSLDGWQDTQYF	TGCGCCAGCAGCTTGGATGGATGGCAAGATACGCAGTATTTT
-	TRBV6-5	TRBJ2-7	-	CASSNRGGEQYF	TGTGCCAGCAGTAACAGGGGAGGCGAGCAGTACTTC
few	TRBV6-6	TRBJ2-5	-	CASNGIGETQYF	TGTGCCAGCAACGGGATAGGAGAGACCCAGTACTTC
few	TRBV21-1	TRBJ1-5	-	CASRASGTGDQPQHF	TGTGCCAGCAGGGCCTCCGGGACAGGGGACCAGCCCCAGCATTTT
-	TRBV5-5	TRBJ2-5	-	CTSSFMDPQETQYF	TGTACCAGCAGCTTCATGGACCCCCAAGAGACCCAGTACTTC
-	TRBV27	TRBJ1-2	TRBD1	CASSLRGTGYGYTF	TGTGCCAGCAGTTTACGAGGGACAGGGTATGGCTACACCTTC
-	TRBV7-9	TRBJ2-1	TRBD2	CASSPRTSGRGSYNEQFF	TGTGCCAGCAGCCCGCGGACTAGCGGGAGGGGGTCCTACAATGAGCAGTTCTTC
few	TRBV12-3/TRBV12-4	TRBJ2-1	-	CASRATVNEQFF	TGTGCCAGCAGGGCCACCGTCAATGAGCAGTTCTTC
-	TRBV19	TRBJ2-1	TRBD1	CASSGQGSYHEQFF	TGTGCCAGTAGCGGACAGGGCTCCTACCATGAGCAGTTCTTC
-	TRBV24-1	TRBJ2-5	-	CATRDPGETQYF	TGTGCCACCCGGGACCCAGGGGAGACCCAGTACTTC
few	TRBV20-1	TRBJ2-1	-	CSANSLRDSYNEQFF	TGCAGTGCAAATTCCTTACGGGACTCCTACAATGAGCAGTTCTTC
few	TRBV27	TRBJ2-1	-	CASSLGVTHEQFF	TGTGCCAGCAGTTTAGGGGTCACCCATGAGCAGTTCTTC
few	TRBV7-9	TRBJ2-1	TRBD2	CASSLGLAPEQFF	TGTGCCAGCAGCTTAGGACTAGCTCCTGAGCAGTTCTTC
-	TRBV6-2/TRBV6-3	TRBJ2-5	TRBD1	CASSYSDSDREETQYF	TGTGCCAGCAGTTACTCGGACAGTGACAGGGAAGAGACCCAGTACTTC
few	TRBV12-3/TRBV12-4	TRBJ1-4	-	CASSLDQATNEKLFF	TGTGCCAGCAGTTTAGATCAAGCAACTAATGAAAAACTGTTTTTT
few	TRBV3-1	TRBJ2-5	-	CASSQAPGVEETQYF	TGTGCCAGCAGCCAAGCGCCAGGGGTGGAAGAGACCCAGTACTTC
-	TRBV29-1	TRBJ2-5	-	CSVERRGQETQCF	TGCAGCGTTGAACGGCGGGGGCAAGAGACCCAGTGCTTC
-	TRBV5-1	TRBJ2-1	-	CASRARGPYNEQFF	TGCGCCAGCAGGGCGAGGGGCCCCTACAATGAGCAGTTCTTC
-	TRBV15	TRBJ1-3	-	CATSRDLRAGNTIYF	TGTGCCACCAGCAGAGACCTCCGGGCTGGAAACACCATATATTTT
-	TRBV27	TRBJ2-4	-	CASSLSSDTGYIQYF	TGTGCCAGCAGTTTAAGTTCGGACACGGGGTACATTCAGTACTTC
few	TRBV7-2	TRBJ1-4	-	CASSRAWAGDLFF	TGTGCCAGCAGTCGGGCCTGGGCGGGTGATCTGTTTTTT
few	TRBV20-1	TRBJ1-5	-	CSVPAEGKGDQPQHF	TGCAGTGTCCCAGCAGAGGGAAAAGGGGATCAGCCCCAGCATTTT
-	TRBV28	TRBJ2-7	-	CASSPRLSSYEQYF	TGTGCCAGCAGCCCCAGACTTTCCTCCTACGAGCAGTACTTC
few	TRBV5-1	TRBJ2-6	-	CASSLGISGANVLTF	TGCGCCAGCTCGCTGGGTATCTCTGGGGCCAACGTCCTGACTTTC
-	TRBV5-1	TRBJ2-7	-	CASSRNTGDYEQYF	TGCGCCAGCAGCCGAAACACTGGCGACTACGAGCAGTACTTC
few	TRBV19	TRBJ1-6	-	CASSMDSYNSPLHF	TGTGCCAGTAGTATGGACTCCTATAATTCACCCCTCCACTTT
-	TRBV12-3/TRBV12-4	TRBJ2-2	-	CASSQTHTGELFF	TGTGCCAGTAGCCAAACTCACACCGGGGAGCTGTTTTTT
-	TRBV4-3	TRBJ1-3	-	CASSEDLYSGNTIYF	TGCGCCAGCAGCGAGGACCTCTACTCTGGAAACACCATATATTTT
few	TRBV9	TRBJ2-6	-	CASSVTNSGANVLTF	TGTGCCAGCAGCGTAACTAACTCTGGGGCCAACGTCCTGACTTTC
-	TRBV29-1	TRBJ1-2	-	CSVASQQGGHGYTF	TGCAGCGTCGCCAGTCAACAGGGAGGCCATGGCTACACCTTC
few	TRBV29-1	TRBJ2-1	-	CSLYSGSYNEQFF	TGCAGCCTATATAGCGGCTCCTACAATGAGCAGTTCTTC
-	TRBV14	TRBJ2-4	-	CASSQWRQDPKNIQYF	TGTGCCAGCAGCCAGTGGAGACAGGACCCCAAAAACATTCAGTACTTC
-	TRBV20-1	TRBJ2-1	-	CSARSWGANFNEQFF	TGCAGTGCTAGATCGTGGGGGGCTAACTTCAATGAGCAGTTCTTC
-	TRBV29-1	TRBJ2-5	-	CSVVTNGEGETQYF	TGCAGCGTTGTGACTAACGGGGAAGGGGAGACCCAGTACTTC
few	TRBV20-1	TRBJ2-7	TRBD1	CSARALTGGPYEQYF	TGCAGTGCTAGAGCCTTGACAGGGGGTCCCTACGAGCAGTACTTC
-	TRBV20-1	TRBJ2-3	TRBD2	CSARILASGVSTDTQYF	TGCAGTGCTAGGATCCTGGCTAGCGGGGTGAGCACAGATACGCAGTATTTT
once	TRBV29-1	TRBJ1-2	TRBD1	CSAVQDRGNYGYTF	TGCAGCGCCGTACAAGACAGGGGGAACTATGGCTACACCTTC